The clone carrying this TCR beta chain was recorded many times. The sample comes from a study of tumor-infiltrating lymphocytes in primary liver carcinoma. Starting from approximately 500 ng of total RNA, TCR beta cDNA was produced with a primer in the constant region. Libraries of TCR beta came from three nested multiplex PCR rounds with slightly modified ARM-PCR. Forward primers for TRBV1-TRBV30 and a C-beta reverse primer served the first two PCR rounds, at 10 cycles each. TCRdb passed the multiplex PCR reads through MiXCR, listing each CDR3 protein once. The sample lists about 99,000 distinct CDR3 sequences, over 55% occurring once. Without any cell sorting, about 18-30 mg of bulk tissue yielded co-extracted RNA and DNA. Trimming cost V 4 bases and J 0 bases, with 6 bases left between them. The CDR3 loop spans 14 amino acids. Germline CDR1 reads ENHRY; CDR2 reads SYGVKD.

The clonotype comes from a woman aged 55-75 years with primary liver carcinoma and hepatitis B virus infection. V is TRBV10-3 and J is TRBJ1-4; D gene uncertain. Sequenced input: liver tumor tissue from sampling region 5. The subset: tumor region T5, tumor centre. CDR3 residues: CAISAAATNEKLFF. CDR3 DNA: TGTGCCATCAGTGCAGCTGCAACTAATGAAAAACTGTTTTTT.